Listed below are T cell receptor beta chains from one sample, sequenced in a study of blood T cell repertoires in COVID-19. Sequencing used immunoSEQ multiplex PCR; TCRdb keeps in-frame clones, though not all of them. The table includes about 260,000 clones, about 85% detected once. Sequenced input: peripheral blood. The origin of the receptors is a woman aged 50 to 60 who had recovered from COVID-19. Both conserved end residues are part of each CDR3. Each record gives: V gene, clone size, J gene, D gene, CDR3 DNA, CDR3 protein. A D gene is named only where the DNA matches it firmly. Clone size is given for some rows only: seen once, a few or many times, or a class if the clone is expanded.

V: TRBV19
size: few
J: TRBJ2-1
D: TRBD2
DNA: TGTGCCAGTAGTTCTAGCGGGGGGGACTACAATGAGCAGTTCTTC
CDR3: CASSSSGGDYNEQFF

V: TRBV6-5
size: once
J: TRBJ2-7
D: TRBD1
DNA: TGTGCCAGCAGTTACGCGGGACAGGGCGTTGGCGAGCAGTACTTC
CDR3: CASSYAGQGVGEQYF

V: TRBV16
size: once
J: TRBJ2-1
D: TRBD2
DNA: TGTGCCAGCAGCCACCCTCCGGGACTAGCGGGGGGGCAGAATGAGCAGTTCTTC
CDR3: CASSHPPGLAGGQNEQFF

V: TRBV13
size: -
J: TRBJ1-2
D: TRBD1
DNA: TGTGCCAGCAGCCTACGGACAGGAGCTCTCTATGGCTACACCTTC
CDR3: CASSLRTGALYGYTF

V: TRBV30
size: -
J: TRBJ1-2
D: TRBD1
DNA: TGTGCCTGGAACCTAGTACAGGGGGTCGGCTACACCTTC
CDR3: CAWNLVQGVGYTF

V: TRBV30
size: -
J: TRBJ2-3
D: TRBD2
DNA: TGTGCCTGGAGTGTATTAGCGGGAGGACCCCAAACGCAGTATTTT
CDR3: CAWSVLAGGPQTQYF

V: TRBV6-5
size: few
J: TRBJ1-2
D: -
DNA: TGTGCCAGCAGTTACCTGACAGGAGCTAACTATGGCTACACCTTC
CDR3: CASSYLTGANYGYTF

V: TRBV10-3
size: -
J: TRBJ1-6
D: -
DNA: TGTGCCATCAGGGGGGCTCCTCAGAGCTCCTATAATTCACCCCTCCACTTT
CDR3: CAIRGAPQSSYNSPLHF

V: TRBV7-9
size: -
J: TRBJ1-3
D: -
DNA: TGTGCCAGCAGCTCGGGGACTCTCAGATACCCTACTTCTGGAAACACCATATATTTT
CDR3: CASSSGTLRYPTSGNTIYF

V: TRBV15
size: -
J: TRBJ2-6
D: -
DNA: TGTGCCACAGCCTACTCTGGGGCCAACGTCCTGACTTTC
CDR3: CATAYSGANVLTF

V: TRBV5-4
size: -
J: TRBJ2-3
D: TRBD2
DNA: TGTGCCAGCAGCCCCGGGACTAGCGGATACACAGATACGCAGTATTTT
CDR3: CASSPGTSGYTDTQYF

V: TRBV10-3
size: -
J: TRBJ2-7
D: -
DNA: TGTGCCATCGGTGGAGGTACCTACGAGCAGTACTTC
CDR3: CAIGGGTYEQYF

V: TRBV18
size: -
J: TRBJ1-5
D: -
DNA: TGTGCCAGCTCACCCGGGAGGGACAATCAGCCCCAGCATTTT
CDR3: CASSPGRDNQPQHF

V: TRBV4-1
size: -
J: TRBJ2-7
D: -
DNA: TGCGCCAGCAGCCAATGGGCGAGCACCGGGACATCAAGCTCCTACGAGCAGTACTTC
CDR3: CASSQWASTGTSSSYEQYF

V: TRBV7-9
size: -
J: TRBJ2-1
D: -
DNA: TGTGCCAGCAGCTTAGATTGGAGTGAGCAGTTCTTC
CDR3: CASSLDWSEQFF

V: TRBV30
size: -
J: TRBJ1-2
D: -
DNA: TGTGCCTGGAGTGTACGGAGTCCCGCCTATGGCTACACCTTC
CDR3: CAWSVRSPAYGYTF

V: TRBV9
size: -
J: TRBJ2-5
D: TRBD2
DNA: TGTGCCAGCAGCCCTACGGGGGGGACTAGCGGGATCGAGACCCAGTACTTC
CDR3: CASSPTGGTSGIETQYF

V: TRBV5-6
size: -
J: TRBJ1-3
D: -
DNA: TGTGCCAGCAGCTTGGCGCGGGGCAGCAGAAACACCATATATTTT
CDR3: CASSLARGSRNTIYF

V: TRBV29-1
size: -
J: TRBJ2-7
D: TRBD1
DNA: TGCAGCGTCCAGGGACAGACCTACGAGCAGTACTTC
CDR3: CSVQGQTYEQYF

V: TRBV12-5
size: -
J: TRBJ1-1
D: -
DNA: TGTGCTAGTGGTTTGATCCCTCCATGGCAAGCTTTCTTT
CDR3: CASGLIPPWQAFF

V: TRBV12-3/TRBV12-4
size: once
J: TRBJ1-2
D: TRBD1
DNA: TGTGCCAGCAGCCACTCGGACAGGGGTGGCTACACCTTC
CDR3: CASSHSDRGGYTF

V: TRBV10-3
size: -
J: TRBJ2-1
D: -
DNA: TGTGCCATCAGTGAAGGGGTTAGCTCCTACAATGAGCAGTTCTTC
CDR3: CAISEGVSSYNEQFF

V: TRBV5-5
size: -
J: TRBJ1-1
D: -
DNA: TGTGCCAGCAGCTTGGGTACTTTGGCAGCGGTGGGTGGGGCTTTCTTT
CDR3: CASSLGTLAAVGGAFF